This paragraph reports one T cell receptor (beta chain). Its specificity is not known. The sample belongs to a study of cytomegalovirus exposure and HLA in healthy donors. Overall study: An earlier analysis found 95 million to 140 million unique TCR beta sequences from about 190 million T cells.

Findings and caveats of the study: Among TCR beta chains, those listed as cytomegalovirus-associated numbered around 160. It was shown in a later analysis that HLA-associated TCR beta chains were more clonally expanded than other, equally common chains. Most of the TCR beta V segments (in an earlier analysis) were productive either about 90% or about 30% of the time.

CDR1 is SQVTM and CDR2 is ANQGSEA in the germline V gene. Trimming removed 3 bases from V and 3 bases from J; junction bases left unmatched: 4. The CDR3 contains 13 residues. Researchers ran the PCR with 60 Vbeta and 13 Jbeta primers. Sequencing was performed with immunoSEQ multiplex PCR; in TCRdb, only in-frame clones are kept and a portion is missing. Seen here are around 94,000 clones, around 66% observed once, and the top ten hold 3% to 5%. The chain recombines TRBV29-1 with TRBJ2-7, with TRBD2 identical over 8 bases. The specimen sequenced was PBMCs. The receptor comes from a young man in good health and CMV-seronegative. The CDR3 region is CSVESGTSYEQYF. The CDR3 nucleotides are TGCAGCGTTGAGTCCGGGACTAGCTACGAGCAGTACTTC.